The clone carrying this T cell receptor beta chain was found a few times. This CDR3 has 13 residues. The germline CDR1 and CDR2 sequences are SGHRS and YFSETQ. V was pared by 1 base and J by 8 bases, with 12 bases between. This record comes from a study of T cell responses to AZD1222 COVID-19 vaccine. TCRdb keeps only in-frame clones here, not all; method: immunoSEQ multiplex PCR. Altogether over 120,000 clones are present, 93% being singletons, with the ten largest covering 9.1%. This clonotype originated in an adult in good health. The gene calls are TRBV5-1 and TRBJ1-2, with TRBD1 as a possible D gene (5 bases). This specimen consisted of peripheral blood, obtained on day 0 of AZD1222 vaccination. Here the CDR3 reads CASSLQGIGGYTF. The CDR3, as DNA: TGCGCCAGCAGCTTGCAGGGTATCGGGGGCTACACCTTC.